This T cell receptor (beta chain) was recovered during a study of shared clonotypes between healthy human individuals. Study information: For every donor, three CD4 naive, three CD4 memory, two CD8 naive and one CD8 memory plates were used. Overall study results and limits: The study drew on few donors, limiting represented genetic and exposure-history diversity. Clonotype sharing among donors was thought likely to change with sequencing depth.

This clone was picked up a small number of times. Its antigen is as yet unknown. Around 220 ng DNA, approximately 30,000 T cell genomes, went into each sorted-subset replicate PCR. The assay was immunoSEQ multiplex PCR, and TCRdb's table has in-frame clones only and misses some. Of over a million clones listed, more than 65% are singletons. Material: memory CD4+ T cells sorted from blood. Subset meaning: CD45RA-negative fraction. The sequence derives from a young man in good health.

CDR3 residues: CAWSVGGQGVYEQYF. CDR3 nucleotide sequence: TGTGCCTGGAGTGTAGGAGGACAGGGGGTCTACGAGCAGTACTTC. This sequence joins TRBV30 and TRBJ2-7; 10 bases are shared with TRBD1. The CDR3 is 15 residues long. The V gene end was trimmed by 0 bases and the J gene end by 3 bases; junction bases not matched to a gene: 5. CDR1 and CDR2 (germline): GTSNPN, SVGIG (reference sequence).